These 20 T cell receptor beta chains were all obtained from the same sample, sequenced in a study of blood T cell repertoires in COVID-19. TCRdb's table, derived via immunoSEQ multiplex PCR, lists solely in-frame clones and lacks some. The sample gives about 370,000 clones, about 89% of which show up once; approximately 3% is in the top ten. Sequenced input: peripheral blood. Receptors were obtained from a woman aged 30 to 39 with COVID-19, enrolled during active disease.

The V call is TRBV19, the J call TRBJ1-2; 8 bases fit TRBD1. The CDR3 runs to 13 residues. V was pared by 4 bases and J by 5 bases, with 3 bases of the junction left unmatched. Germline values: CDR1 LNHDA, CDR2 SQIVND (reference sequence). CDR3 in DNA: TGTGCCAGTAGTAAGGACAGGGAGTATGGCTACACCTTC. It translates to CASSKDREYGYTF.

This chain uses TRBV11-2 with TRBJ2-5, with D perhaps matching TRBD2 (6 bases). The V gene's germline CDR1 is SGHAT and CDR2 FQNNGV. This CDR3 spans 14 amino acids. The ends were cut back, 4 bases at V and 1 base at J, with 10 bases in the middle. The CDR3 region has the DNA TGTGCCAGCAGCTCCGTAGCGGTCCAAGAGACCCAGTACTTC. Amino acids: CASSSVAVQETQYF. Supplemented by reference TRBV11-2 and TRBJ2-5, the full variable domain reads EAGVAQSPRYKIIEKRQSVAFWCNPISGHATLYWYQQILGQGPKLLIQFQNNGVVDDSQLPKDRFSAERLKGVDSTLKIQPAKLEDSAVYLCASSSVAVQETQYFGPGTRLLVL.

The chain's CDR3 is CASSLGGVYGYTF. In DNA, the CDR3 is TGTGCCAGCAGTTTAGGGGGGGTTTATGGCTACACCTTC. V usage is TRBV12-3 or TRBV12-4 and J usage is TRBJ1-2; TRBD1 might be the D (5 bases). The CDR3 has 13 residues. V was clipped by 1 base and J by 5 bases, with 8 bases between them.

The rearrangement links TRBV18 to TRBJ2-3; 9 bases are shared with TRBD2. After removal of 6 bases from V and 2 bases from J, the junction contained 6 bases not matched to a gene. The CDR3 extends over 15 amino acids. The V gene's germline CDR1 is KGHSH and CDR2 LQKENI. In DNA, the CDR3 is TGTGCCAGCTCGATAGGACTAGCGAACACAGATACGCAGTATTTT. Protein: CASSIGLANTDTQYF.

The chain carries TRBV19 and TRBJ2-2; 7 positions match TRBD2. Germline loops: CDR1 LNHDA, CDR2 SQIVND (reference sequence). V shed 7 bases and J 5 bases; nucleotides not matched to a gene: 13. CDR3 length equals 16 residues. The CDR3 DNA reads as TGTGCCAGTACCCTCCGGAGCCCGGGGGGTACCGGGGAGCTGTTTTTT. This codes for CASTLRSPGGTGELFF.

J is TRBJ1-5 and V is TRBV5-6, with D perhaps TRBD1 (6 bases). The length of the CDR3 is 15 residues. Germline lookup yields CDR1 SGHDT and CDR2 YYEEEE. Trimming left V 1 base short and J 3 bases short, with 11 bases between. Here the CDR3 reads CASSLLDRPNQPQHF. The CDR3 bases are TGTGCCAGCAGCTTGCTGGACAGACCCAATCAGCCCCAGCATTTT. Full variable domain (remainder filled in from reference TRBV5-6 and TRBJ1-5): DAGVTQSPTHLIKTRGQQVTLRCSPKSGHDTVSWYQQALGQGPQFIFQYYEEEERQRGNFPDRFSGHQFPNYSSELNVNALLLGDSALYLCASSLLDRPNQPQHFGDGTRLSIL.

The chain employs TRBV7-9 and TRBJ2-7; 8 bases are a match to TRBD1. CDR1 and CDR2 (germline): SEHNR, FQNEAQ (reference sequence). The CDR3 spans 15 residues. J gave up 2 bases and V 0 bases, and 3 bases lay outside the gene matches. Written as DNA, the CDR3 is TGTGCCAGCAGCTTAGCGGGACAGGACCCCTACGAGCAGTACGTC. It is translated as CASSLAGQDPYEQYV.

This chain uses TRBV28 with TRBJ2-7, with TRBD2 matching 8 bases. Germline lookup yields CDR1 MDHEN and CDR2 SYDVKM. Trimming took 4 bases from V and 5 from J; bases not matched to a gene: 7. This CDR3 spans 14 amino acids. The CDR3 protein is CASSSQRGFNEQYF. The CDR3, as DNA: TGTGCCAGCAGTTCACAGCGGGGGTTCAACGAGCAGTACTTC.

This clone was detected once. CDR3 protein: CASSWGTFTDTQYF. The CDR3 DNA is TGCGCCAGCAGCTGGGGGACTTTTACAGATACGCAGTATTTT. The rearrangement joins TRBV5-1 to TRBJ2-3; D might be TRBD2 (6 bases). Germline V lookup: CDR1 SGHRS, CDR2 YFSETQ. Trimming left V 3 bases short and J 3 bases short, with 11 bases between. This CDR3 has 14 residues.

The chain has TRBV18 and TRBJ1-2, with D perhaps TRBD1 (6 bases). CDR1 and CDR2 (germline): KGHSH, LQKENI. Between the trimmed V and J ends, which lost 6 bases and 6 bases, there was a span of 11 bases. CDR3 size: 12 residues. The CDR3 DNA is TGTGCCAGCTCCACTCGACAGGATGGCTACACCTTC. Its protein product is CASSTRQDGYTF. Looking up the rest from reference TRBV18 and TRBJ1-2 gives the full variable domain: NAGVMQNPRHLVRRRGQEARLRCSPMKGHSHVYWYRQLPEEGLKFMVYLQKENIIDESGMPKERFSAEFPKEGPSILRIQQVVRGDSAAYFCASSTRQDGYTFGSGTRLTVV.

This clone was recorded a few times. The rearrangement joins TRBV6-5 to TRBJ2-1; TRBD2 agrees at 10 bases. This CDR3 is built from 15 residues. V gave up 4 bases and J gave up 8 bases; unmatched junction bases: 8. Germline V gene lookup returns CDR1 MNHEY and CDR2 SVGAGI. CDR3 protein: CASSSQGLAGDEQFF. CDR3 DNA sequence: TGTGCCAGCAGTTCCCAGGGTCTAGCGGGAGATGAGCAGTTCTTC.

The chain uses TRBV4-1 and TRBJ2-1; a weak D match, TRBD2 (5 bases). Per germline, CDR1 MGHRA and CDR2 YSYEKL. V dropped 0 bases and J dropped 4 bases, with 13 bases sitting between them. This CDR3 has 16 residues. Here the CDR3 reads CASSQDGQRLYNEQFF. The DNA for the CDR3 is TGCGCCAGCAGCCAAGATGGCCAGAGACTATACAATGAGCAGTTCTTC.

This rearrangement joins TRBV5-1 to TRBJ2-5; possibly TRBD2 for D (5 bases). The CDR3 length is 14 residues. From germline, CDR1 is SGHRS and CDR2 YFSETQ. Trimming left V 4 bases short and J 2 bases short, with 12 bases between. The DNA for the CDR3 is TGCGCCAGCAGCCCTGGAGGTCGTCAAGAGACCCAGTACTTC. It encodes CASSPGGRQETQYF. The whole variable domain, filled in from reference TRBV5-1 and TRBJ2-5, reads KAGVTQTPRYLIKTRGQQVTLSCSPISGHRSVSWYQQTPGQGLQFLFEYFSETQRNKGNFPGRFSGRQFSNSRSEMNVSTLELGDSALYLCASSPGGRQETQYFGPGTRLLVL.

J is TRBJ1-5 and V is TRBV28; a weak D match, TRBD1 (5 bases). With 3 bases removed from V and 4 bases from J, the gap between germline ends came to 13 bases. Germline loops: CDR1 MDHEN, CDR2 SYDVKM. This CDR3 has 15 amino acids. CDR3 bases: TGTGCCAGCAGTTTTGAGGTCAGGGAAAATCAGCCCCAGCATTTT. Residues: CASSFEVRENQPQHF.

The chain links TRBV6-5 to TRBJ2-2; D gene uncertain. CDR3 length equals 14 residues. Per germline, CDR1 MNHEY and CDR2 SVGAGI. V lost 2 bases, J lost 1 base, and 5 bases lay in between. The CDR3 reads CASSYRGNTGELFF. In DNA, the CDR3 is TGTGCCAGCAGTTACAGAGGGAACACCGGGGAGCTGTTTTTT.

V is TRBV29-1 and J is TRBJ2-1; 7 nucleotides match TRBD1. Germline trimming cut 0 bases from V and 7 bases from J; bases unmatched to any gene: 6. Germline assignment: CDR1 SQVTM and CDR2 ANQGSEA. The CDR3 is 14 residues long. The CDR3 DNA sequence: TGCAGCGTTGAAGAGGGGGCACAGGGGAATGAGCAGTTCTTC. This sequence encodes CSVEEGAQGNEQFF.

The chain employs TRBV10-3 and TRBJ1-1, with a possible D match to TRBD1 (6 bases). The CDR3 runs to 11 residues. Trimming removed 10 bases from V and 6 bases from J, with 12 bases in between. Per germline, CDR1 ENHRY and CDR2 SYGVKD. This CDR3 is CATGGQAEAFF. Here the CDR3 DNA reads TGTGCCACCGGGGGGCAGGCTGAAGCTTTCTTT.

The J gene is TRBJ1-3, the V gene TRBV5-1, with D possibly being TRBD1 (6 bases). In germline, CDR1 is SGHRS, CDR2 YFSETQ. The V end was cut by 0 bases, the J end by 2 bases, with 12 bases between. The CDR3 is made up of 16 amino acids. CDR3 loop: CASSLAGAGTGNTIYF. The CDR3 DNA is TGCGCCAGCAGCTTGGCAGGGGCCGGTACTGGAAACACCATATATTTT.

The chain carries TRBV6-2 or TRBV6-3 and TRBJ2-1; D possibly corresponds to TRBD1 (5 bases). V was shortened by 7 bases and J by 6 bases, with 19 bases between the two germline ends. Germline CDR1 and CDR2: MNHEY and SVGEGT. The CDR3 runs 15 residues. This CDR3 is CASTPRARGGNEQFF. In DNA, the CDR3 is TGTGCCAGCACCCCAAGGGCTAGGGGTGGCAATGAGCAGTTCTTC.

The V call is TRBV20-1, the J call TRBJ2-7; 8 bases fit TRBD2. The germline gives CDR1 DFQATT, CDR2 SNEGSKA (reference sequence). V trimming: 3 bases; J trimming: 7 bases; junction bases outside the gene matches: 14. The CDR3 is made up of 15 amino acids. DNA for the CDR3: TGCAGTGCTAGTGATAGCGGGACGGTGCAAGGGGAGCAGTACGTC. This sequence encodes CSASDSGTVQGEQYV.